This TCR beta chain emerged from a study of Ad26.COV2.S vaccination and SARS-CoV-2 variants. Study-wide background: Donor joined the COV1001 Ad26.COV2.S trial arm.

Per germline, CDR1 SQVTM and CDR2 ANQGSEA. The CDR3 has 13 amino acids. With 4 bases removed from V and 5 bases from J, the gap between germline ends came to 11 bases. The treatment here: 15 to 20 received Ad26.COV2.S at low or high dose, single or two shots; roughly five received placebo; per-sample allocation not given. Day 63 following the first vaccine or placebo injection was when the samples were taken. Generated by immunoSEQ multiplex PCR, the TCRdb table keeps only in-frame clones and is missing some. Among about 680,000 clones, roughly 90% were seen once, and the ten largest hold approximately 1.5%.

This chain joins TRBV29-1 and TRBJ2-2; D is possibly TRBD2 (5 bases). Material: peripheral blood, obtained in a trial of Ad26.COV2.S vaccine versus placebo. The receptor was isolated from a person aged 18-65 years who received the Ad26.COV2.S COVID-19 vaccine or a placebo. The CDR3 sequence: CSVVRTGTGELFF. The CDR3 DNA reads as TGCAGCGTTGTACGGACTGGAACCGGGGAGCTGTTTTTT.